This TCR beta chain originates from a study of blood T cell repertoires in COVID-19. Germline CDR1 and CDR2: SGHVS and FNYEAQ. Trimming at V came to 5 bases and at J to 6 bases, leaving 21 bases not matched to a gene. The CDR3 sequence is 18 residues long. Measured with immunoSEQ multiplex PCR; TCRdb has only the in-frame clones, and not every one. The table records hundreds of thousands of clones, roughly 87% of them present only once. This chain joins TRBV7-6 and TRBJ1-2; 7 nucleotides agree with TRBD1. This receptor was taken from a young man with active or convalescent COVID-19. What was sequenced was peripheral blood. CDR3 loop: CASSPSGVRGRGSDGYTF. In DNA, the CDR3 is TGTGCCAGCAGCCCGTCGGGAGTAAGGGGCAGGGGGTCAGATGGCTACACCTTC.